The 14 T cell receptor beta chains given below trace back to one sample, sequenced in a study of control samples from healthy donors and cancer patients. The repertoire was sequenced with immunoSEQ multiplex PCR; TCRdb's copy has only in-frame clones and lacks some. Altogether some 130,000 clones are present, roughly 91% being singletons, with the ten largest covering roughly 8%. What was sequenced was PBMCs. Receptors were obtained from a man aged 50-60 years with head and neck cancer.

This clone was seen only once. The chain combines TRBV7-2 with TRBJ2-4; 11 bases are a match to TRBD1. Germline V gene sequence: CDR1 SGHTA, CDR2 FQGNSA. The CDR3 runs to 14 residues. Losses at the gene ends were 4 bases for V and 8 bases for J; bases not matched to a gene: 4. Written as DNA, the CDR3 is TGTGCCAGCAGCTCAGGGACAGGGGGGGACATTCAGTACTTC. Translation: CASSSGTGGDIQYF.

The V call is TRBV7-2, the J call TRBJ2-7, with a tentative D call TRBD2 (5 bases). The germline V and J ends were trimmed by 3 bases and 8 bases, with 14 bases remaining between them. CDR1 is SGHTA, CDR2 FQGNSA, per germline. The CDR3 contains 13 residues. CDR3 protein: CASSLAPEAQQYF. The CDR3, as DNA: TGTGCCAGCAGCTTGGCCCCGGAGGCCCAGCAGTACTTC.

The V and J genes are TRBV3-1 (or the pseudogene TRBV3-2) and TRBJ2-7; 10 positions match TRBD1. The J segment lost 6 bases and the V segment lost 1 base, leaving 3 bases of the junction unmatched. This CDR3 has 14 amino acids. Germline V gives CDR1 LGHDT, CDR2 YNNKEL (reference sequence). The CDR3 loop is CASSQVGQGTEQYF. CDR3 sequence (DNA): TGTGCCAGCAGCCAAGTGGGACAGGGGACCGAGCAGTACTTC.

The J gene is TRBJ1-1, the V gene TRBV2; no definite D call. The CDR3 is made up of 11 amino acids. In germline, CDR1 is SNHLY, CDR2 FYNNEI. Trimming stripped 7 bases from V and 4 bases from J, with 7 bases between. CDR3 sequence reads: CASTTVTEAFF. The DNA of the CDR3 is TGTGCCAGCACAACAGTCACTGAAGCTTTCTTT. Based on the CDR3 plus reference TRBV2 and TRBJ1-1, the full variable domain is EPEVTQTPSHQVTQMGQEVILRCVPISNHLYFYWYRQILGQKVEFLVSFYNNEISEKSEIFDDQFSVERPDGSNFTLKIRSTKLEDSAMYFCASTTVTEAFFGQGTRLTVV.

The CDR3 region is CASNRDTGTDTQYF. The CDR3 DNA is TGTGCCAGCAATAGGGATACCGGCACAGATACGCAGTATTTT. The chain has TRBV6-5 and TRBJ2-3; D uncertain. The CDR3 totals 14 residues. Germline-derived CDR1 and CDR2 are MNHEY and SVGAGI. The V end was cut by 7 bases, the J end by 1 base, with 12 bases between.

J is TRBJ1-4 and V is TRBV6-5, with TRBD1 matching 8 bases. Germline CDR1 and CDR2: MNHEY and SVGAGI. V gave up 9 bases and J gave up 4 bases; unmatched junction bases: 4. The CDR3 extends over 13 amino acids. The CDR3 sequence is CASQGADNEKLFF. CDR3 coding DNA: TGTGCCAGTCAGGGGGCGGATAATGAAAAACTGTTTTTT.

J is TRBJ2-5 and V is TRBV18; maybe TRBD2 (7 bases). The V gene lost 4 bases and the J gene lost 4 bases, with 16 bases spanning the gap. CDR1 KGHSH and CDR2 LQKENI come from the germline V gene. The CDR3 sequence is 15 residues long. The CDR3 loop is CASSLSAGARETQYF. The CDR3 region has the DNA TGTGCCAGCTCACTATCCGCGGGGGCCCGAGAGACCCAGTACTTC.

The chain combines TRBV6-5 with TRBJ2-2; TRBD2 is a possible D gene (5 bases). V lost 8 bases, J lost 2 bases, and 12 bases lay in between. Germline values: CDR1 MNHEY, CDR2 SVGAGI. The CDR3 is 14 amino acids. This CDR3 is CASRGGFNTGELFF. CDR3 DNA: TGTGCCAGCCGGGGTGGGTTTAACACCGGGGAGCTGTTTTTT.

A single count supports this clone. The chain carries TRBV7-9 and TRBJ2-7, with TRBD2 identical over 9 bases. The CDR3 extends over 14 amino acids. Trimming cost V 6 bases and J 2 bases; bases outside gene matches: 5. The germline V gene encodes CDR1 SEHNR and CDR2 FQNEAQ (reference sequence). The CDR3 nucleotides read TGTGCCAGCAGTCTAGCGGGGAACCCCTACGAGCAGTACTTC. This codes for CASSLAGNPYEQYF. The variable domain in full, with the rest retrieved from reference TRBV7-9 and TRBJ2-7, is DTGVSQNPRHKITKRGQNVTFRCDPISEHNRLYWYRQTLGQGPEFLTYFQNEAQLEKSRLLSDRFSAERPKGSFSTLEIQRTEQGDSAMYLCASSLAGNPYEQYFGPGTRLTVT.

As DNA, the CDR3 is TGCGCCAGCAGCTTGCGACTAGCGTCTTCACCTAGCACAGATACGCAGTATTTT. Translation gives CASSLRLASSPSTDTQYF. V usage is TRBV5-1 and J usage is TRBJ2-3, with 8 bases matching TRBD2. This CDR3 is 18 amino acids long. Per germline, CDR1 SGHRS and CDR2 YFSETQ. J was trimmed by 0 bases and V by 1 base; bases with no gene match: 10.

The chain is built from TRBV5-1 and TRBJ1-6, with D perhaps matching TRBD1 (6 bases). CDR1 SGHRS and CDR2 YFSETQ come from the germline V gene. This CDR3 contains 15 residues. The ends were cut back, 1 base at V and 6 bases at J, with 11 bases in the middle. CDR3 region: CASSLRGAPNSPLHF. The DNA for the CDR3 is TGCGCCAGCAGCTTGCGGGGGGCCCCTAATTCACCCCTCCACTTT.

The chain joins TRBV6-6 to TRBJ2-1; D remains unclear. The V end lost 7 bases, the J end lost 6 bases, and 10 bases lay between the germline ends. Germline CDR1 is MNHNY and CDR2 is SVGAGI (reference sequence). The CDR3 has 12 residues. In DNA form, the CDR3 reads TGTGCCAGCACCCGACTCCTCAATGAGCAGTTCTTC. It yields the protein CASTRLLNEQFF.

The V call is TRBV3-1 (or the pseudogene TRBV3-2), the J call TRBJ2-7; weak D call: TRBD2 (6 bases). Trimming left V 0 bases short and J 5 bases short, with 11 bases between. The CDR3 covers 14 residues. Germline-derived CDR1 and CDR2 are LGHDT and YNNKEL (reference sequence). CDR3 sequence: CASSQEGRRDEQYF. The CDR3 DNA reads TGTGCCAGCAGCCAAGAAGGGCGGAGGGACGAGCAGTACTTC.

The V and J genes are TRBV5-4 and TRBJ2-7; perhaps TRBD1 as D (5 bases). CDR1 and CDR2 from the germline V gene are SGHNT and YYREEE (reference sequence). This CDR3 is built from 13 residues. Deletions cut 1 base from V and 1 base from J, with 6 bases between. CDR3 amino acids: CASSLTGSYEQYF. DNA for the CDR3: TGTGCCAGCAGCTTGACAGGTTCCTACGAGCAGTACTTC. Drawing the rest from reference TRBV5-4 and TRBJ2-7, the complete variable domain is ETGVTQSPTHLIKTRGQQVTLRCSSQSGHNTVSWYQQALGQGPQFIFQYYREEENGRGNFPPRFSGLQFPNYSSELNVNALELDDSALYLCASSLTGSYEQYFGPGTRLTVT.